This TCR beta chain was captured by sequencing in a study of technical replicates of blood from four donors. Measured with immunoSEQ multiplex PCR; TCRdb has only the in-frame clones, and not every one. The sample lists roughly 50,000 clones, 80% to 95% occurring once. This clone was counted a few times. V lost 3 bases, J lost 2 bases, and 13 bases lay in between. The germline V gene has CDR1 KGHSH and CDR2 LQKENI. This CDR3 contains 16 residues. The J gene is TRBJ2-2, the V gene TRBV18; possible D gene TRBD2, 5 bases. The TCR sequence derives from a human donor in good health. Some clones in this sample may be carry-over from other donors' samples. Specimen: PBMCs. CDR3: CASSPNGMTNTGELFF. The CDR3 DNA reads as TGTGCCAGCTCACCGAACGGGATGACAAACACCGGGGAGCTGTTTTTT.